What follows are 18 T cell receptor beta chains derived from one specimen sequenced in a study of T cell responses to AZD1222 COVID-19 vaccine. Libraries were prepared by immunoSEQ multiplex PCR; TCRdb keeps only in-frame clonotypes and omits some of them. In the table there are about 130,000 clones, 90% to 95% of which are singletons. Specimen: peripheral blood, collected on day 0 of AZD1222 vaccination. These receptors were obtained from an adult in good health.

The genes are TRBV29-1 and TRBJ2-7; D call uncertain. V gave up 4 bases and J gave up 0 bases, with 16 bases separating them. The germline V gene has CDR1 SQVTM and CDR2 ANQGSEA. The CDR3 extends over 15 amino acids. DNA of the CDR3: TGCAGCGTTGTCGGCCCTATTCCGAACTCCTACGAGCAGTACTTC. Translating it yields CSVVGPIPNSYEQYF.

The chain is built from TRBV6-2 or TRBV6-3 and TRBJ2-1; 8 bases align to TRBD2. Germline trimming cut 5 bases from V and 4 bases from J; bases unmatched to any gene: 7. Germline loops: CDR1 MNHEY, CDR2 SVGEGT. CDR3 size: 15 residues. CDR3 protein: CASSPAGLVYNEQFF. The CDR3 DNA reads as TGTGCCAGCAGTCCGGCGGGACTAGTATACAATGAGCAGTTCTTC.

The chain links TRBV15 to TRBJ2-1, with D unclear. The CDR3 covers 13 residues. Trimming took off 8 bases at V and 8 bases at J, with 16 bases between the two ends. Germline V gene lookup returns CDR1 LNHNV and CDR2 YYDKDF (reference sequence). In nucleotides, the CDR3 is TGTGCCACCGGGATCCTCCACTTCGATGAGCAGTTCTTC. This codes for CATGILHFDEQFF.

The V call is TRBV10-3, the J call TRBJ2-3; tentatively, D is TRBD2 (6 bases). With 2 bases removed from V and 6 bases from J, the gap between germline ends came to 15 bases. This CDR3 is built from 15 residues. In germline, CDR1 is ENHRY, CDR2 SYGVKD. This CDR3 is CAISEGGSRMDTQYF. CDR3 nucleotide sequence: TGTGCCATCAGTGAGGGAGGGTCTCGGATGGATACGCAGTATTTT.

J is TRBJ2-1 and V is TRBV27; D possibly corresponds to TRBD1 (6 bases). Deletions cut 2 bases from V and 8 bases from J, with 16 bases between. CDR1 MNHEY and CDR2 SMNVEV come from the germline V gene (reference sequence). This CDR3 is built from 15 residues. Written as DNA, the CDR3 is TGTGCCAGCAGTTTAGACGGACAGACCACCGATGAGCAGTTCTTC. Its translation is CASSLDGQTTDEQFF.

In nucleotides, the CDR3 is TGTGCCAGCAGTTTAGCCACAGGGAACACCGGGGAGCTGTTTTTT. This gives the protein CASSLATGNTGELFF. V usage is TRBV27 and J usage is TRBJ2-2, with D tentatively TRBD1 (5 bases). The CDR3 is 15 residues long. CDR1 and CDR2 (germline): MNHEY, SMNVEV (reference sequence). V lost 2 bases to trimming and J lost 1 base, with 8 bases between them.

This clone showed up just once. V is TRBV24-1 and J is TRBJ2-7; 8 nucleotides match TRBD1. Germline V gene lookup returns CDR1 KGHDR and CDR2 SFDVKD. V lost 5 bases, J lost 6 bases, and 5 bases stayed unmatched. This CDR3 spans 13 amino acids. The CDR3 loop reads CATSGPGGFEQYF. The CDR3 nucleotides read TGTGCCACCAGTGGCCCAGGGGGCTTCGAGCAGTACTTC.

J is TRBJ1-2 and V is TRBV6-2 or TRBV6-3; D ambiguous. The CDR3 contains 14 residues. Trimming removed 5 bases from V and 2 bases from J, with 12 bases in between. Germline V gives CDR1 MNHEY, CDR2 SVGEGT. CDR3 nucleotide sequence: TGTGCCAGCAGTACTCGTGGAGGGAACTATGGCTACACCTTC. Translation gives CASSTRGGNYGYTF.

The chain carries TRBV12-3 or TRBV12-4 and TRBJ1-1; unclear D gene. V lost 3 bases and J 1 base, leaving 6 bases between the germline ends. The CDR3 is 13 amino acids. The CDR3, as DNA: TGTGCCAGCAGTTTTATCAGGAACACTGAAGCTTTCTTT. The encoded protein is CASSFIRNTEAFF.

The rearrangement joins TRBV27 to TRBJ1-4; D gene unclear. The CDR3 loop spans 15 amino acids. Deletions cut 5 bases from V and 7 bases from J, with 17 bases between. Germline V lookup: CDR1 MNHEY, CDR2 SMNVEV (reference sequence). CDR3 region: CASSPWAQLGEKLFF. Written as DNA, the CDR3 is TGTGCCAGCAGTCCCTGGGCACAACTGGGTGAAAAACTGTTTTTT.

The rearrangement links TRBV6-5 to TRBJ2-7; 7 bases are a match to TRBD1. Losses at the gene ends were 7 bases for V and 0 bases for J; bases not matched to a gene: 3. Germline assignment: CDR1 MNHEY and CDR2 SVGAGI. The CDR3 spans 13 residues. The CDR3 DNA is TGTGCCAGCATTGGGACAGCCTCCTACGAGCAGTACTTC. It yields the protein CASIGTASYEQYF.

The table lists this clone with a count of one. This chain connects TRBV3-1 (or the pseudogene TRBV3-2) to TRBJ2-7, with D possibly TRBD1 on 6 matching bases. CDR1 is LGHDT, CDR2 YNNKEL, per germline (reference sequence). The CDR3 is 13 residues long. The ends were cut back, 1 base at V and 4 bases at J, with 8 bases in the middle. CDR3 nucleotides: TGTGCCAGCAGCCAAGCAACAGGGTACGAGCAGTACTTC. Its protein product is CASSQATGYEQYF.

The V and J genes are TRBV19 and TRBJ2-7; no reliable D call. The CDR3 is 14 residues long. Looked up from germline, CDR1 is LNHDA and CDR2 is SQIVND (reference sequence). Trimming took off 6 bases at V and 7 bases at J, with 19 bases between the two ends. The CDR3 DNA sequence: TGTGCCAGTAGGAGGAGAGACCCTTTTGGGGAGCAGTACTTC. It specifies CASRRRDPFGEQYF.

The chain links TRBV10-2 to TRBJ2-3, with a weak D call TRBD2 (6 bases). This CDR3 has 20 amino acids. CDR1 is WSHSY, CDR2 SAAADI, per germline. V was trimmed by 7 bases and J by 0 bases, leaving 29 bases between them. CDR3 nucleotides: TGCGCCAGCACCCGACAACCCTGGGTCCCTAGCGATTCTAGCACAGATACGCAGTATTTT. It translates to CASTRQPWVPSDSSTDTQYF.

The genes are TRBV7-2 and TRBJ1-2; D is perhaps TRBD1 (5 bases). This CDR3 region has 12 residues. Germline values: CDR1 SGHTA, CDR2 FQGNSA. Trimming took off 5 bases at V and 14 bases at J, with 18 bases between the two ends. DNA for the CDR3: TGTGCCAGCAGCGTCGGGACGGCCGGAAGTACCTTC. Amino acid sequence: CASSVGTAGSTF.

This chain's CDR3 is CSVEATGTYEQYF. The CDR3 DNA reads as TGCAGCGTGGAGGCGACAGGAACCTACGAGCAGTACTTC. V usage is TRBV29-1 and J usage is TRBJ2-7; tentatively, D is TRBD1 (6 bases). The germline V gene encodes CDR1 SQVTM and CDR2 ANQGSEA. The CDR3 is 13 residues long. The V end lost 6 bases, the J end lost 2 bases, and 14 bases lay between the germline ends.

The chain couples TRBV5-1 to TRBJ1-2; D unclear. The CDR3 covers 13 residues. V lost 4 bases, J lost 3 bases, and 10 bases lay in between. Germline loops: CDR1 SGHRS, CDR2 YFSETQ. CDR3 sequence reads: CASSRGIDYGYTF. The CDR3 bases are TGCGCCAGCAGCCGGGGTATCGACTATGGCTACACCTTC.

The chain combines TRBV7-2 with TRBJ2-1, with TRBD2 identical over 9 bases. The CDR3 runs to 16 residues. The V and J ends lost 2 bases and 9 bases, in that order; junction bases with no gene match: 11. The V gene's germline CDR1 is SGHTA and CDR2 FQGNSA. CDR3 region: CASSLFILAGSGEQFF. The CDR3 nucleotides read TGTGCCAGCAGCTTATTTATCCTAGCGGGATCTGGTGAGCAGTTCTTC.